These 21 T cell receptor beta chains were sequenced from one sample in a study of T cell changes during pregnancy in multiple sclerosis. The data were produced by immunoSEQ multiplex PCR, yet TCRdb's version contains in-frame clones alone and is incomplete. In the table there are some 29,000 clones, approximately 89% of which are singletons. Material: CD8+ T cells from peripheral blood mononuclear cells, obtained after pregnancy. The receptors here all came from a female donor with multiple sclerosis, enrolled in a pregnancy study.

The V and J genes are TRBV7-6 and TRBJ2-7, with D perhaps matching TRBD2 (6 bases). V lost 4 bases, J lost 0 bases, and 10 bases lay in between. Looked up from germline, CDR1 is SGHVS and CDR2 is FNYEAQ. This CDR3 comprises 14 residues. In DNA form, the CDR3 reads TGTGCCAGCAGCTCAGGAGGGCCCTCCTACGAGCAGTACTTC. As protein: CASSSGGPSYEQYF.

This clone was recorded only once. The chain recombines TRBV4-3 with TRBJ2-5; 12 bases line up with TRBD2. Losses at the gene ends were 5 bases for V and 4 bases for J; bases not matched to a gene: 8. The CDR3 contains 16 residues. The germline V gene has CDR1 LGHNA and CDR2 YSLEER. The CDR3 is CASSARLAGVAETQYF. CDR3 sequence (DNA): TGCGCCAGCAGCGCACGACTAGCGGGAGTTGCAGAGACCCAGTACTTC.

J is TRBJ2-3 and V is TRBV9; TRBD2 aligns across 12 bases. The CDR3 consists of 15 residues. Germline lookup yields CDR1 SGDLS and CDR2 YYNGEE. Losses at the gene ends were 3 bases for V and 5 bases for J; bases not matched to a gene: 4. The CDR3 region is CASSASGRGKDTQYF. CDR3 bases: TGTGCCAGCAGCGCTAGCGGGAGGGGGAAAGATACGCAGTATTTT.

The chain couples TRBV13 to TRBJ1-4, with D possibly matching TRBD1 (5 bases). The CDR3 runs 15 residues. Trimming removed 5 bases from V and 8 bases from J, with 18 bases in between. In germline, CDR1 is PRHDT, CDR2 FYEKMQ (reference sequence). The CDR3 nucleotides read TGTGCCAGCAGCCCAGACCGGGAGGGGAGGGAAAAACTGTTTTTT. It specifies CASSPDREGREKLFF.

The gene calls are TRBV15 and TRBJ2-3, with 11 bases that match TRBD2. This CDR3 is built from 16 residues. The V and J ends lost 3 bases and 5 bases, in that order; junction bases with no gene match: 7. Germline V gene data show CDR1 as LNHNV and CDR2 as YYDKDF (reference sequence). Here the CDR3 reads CATSRATSGGIDTQYF. The CDR3 DNA sequence: TGTGCCACCAGCAGGGCTACTAGCGGGGGAATAGATACGCAGTATTTT.

The chain couples TRBV7-9 to TRBJ2-7; no definite D call. The V gene's germline CDR1 is SEHNR and CDR2 FQNEAQ (reference sequence). V was trimmed by 5 bases and J by 0 bases, leaving 8 bases between them. The CDR3 consists of 13 residues. This CDR3 reads CASSRSGSYEQYF. DNA for the CDR3: TGTGCCAGCAGCCGTAGTGGCTCCTACGAGCAGTACTTC.

The chain couples TRBV13 to TRBJ2-1; D gene uncertain. Between the trimmed V and J ends, which lost 3 bases and 0 bases, there was a span of 6 bases. Germline V gene lookup returns CDR1 PRHDT and CDR2 FYEKMQ (reference sequence). The CDR3 runs 14 residues. The CDR3: CASSLRSSYNEQFF. The CDR3, as DNA: TGTGCCAGCAGCTTGCGGAGCTCCTACAATGAGCAGTTCTTC.

This clone has at least ten counts. The same CDR3 also results from other DNA sequences found in this sample. The chain has TRBV27 and TRBJ2-1, with 12 bases lining up with TRBD2. V was pared by 5 bases and J by 2 bases, with 1 base of the junction left unmatched. Germline CDR1 MNHEY, CDR2 SMNVEV (reference sequence). The CDR3 extends over 15 amino acids. The CDR3 DNA reads as TGTGCCAGCAGTCCTAGCGGGAGGGCCTACAATGAGCAGTTCTTC. Translation: CASSPSGRAYNEQFF.

This rearrangement joins TRBV4-3 to TRBJ2-7; 8 nucleotides agree with TRBD1. The germline V gene encodes CDR1 LGHNA and CDR2 YSLEER. CDR3 size: 15 residues. The trim removed 1 base at V and 2 bases at J, leaving 4 bases unmatched. The CDR3 DNA sequence: TGCGCCAGCAGCCAAGCCCCAGGGGGCCCCTACGAGCAGTACTTC. Translated, it gives CASSQAPGGPYEQYF.

V is TRBV7-2 and J is TRBJ2-7, with a possible D match to TRBD2 (7 bases). The germline V and J ends were trimmed by 5 bases and 6 bases, with 17 bases remaining between them. This CDR3 comprises 14 residues. Germline loops: CDR1 SGHTA, CDR2 FQGNSA. CDR3 coding DNA: TGTGCCAGCAGCCTCCTTGGGGGGGGGCTCGAGCAGTACTTC. Translated, it gives CASSLLGGGLEQYF.

This chain connects TRBV7-3 to TRBJ2-1, with D possibly TRBD2 on 6 matching bases. Looked up from germline, CDR1 is SGHTA and CDR2 is FQGTGA. The V end lost 5 bases, the J end lost 4 bases, and 15 bases lay between the germline ends. The CDR3 has 15 amino acids. CDR3 amino acids: CASSQWGERYNEQFF. In DNA, the CDR3 is TGTGCCAGCAGCCAATGGGGGGAGAGGTACAATGAGCAGTTCTTC.

The gene calls are TRBV28 and TRBJ2-3; TRBD1 matches 9 bases. J lost 2 bases, V lost 5 bases, and 5 bases had no gene match. Per the germline V gene, CDR1 is MDHEN and CDR2 is SYDVKM. The CDR3 has 15 amino acids. The CDR3 DNA is TGTGCCAGCAGTGCGGGACAGGGTCTCACAGATACGCAGTATTTT. Translation: CASSAGQGLTDTQYF. Variable domain in full (rest from reference TRBV28 and TRBJ2-3): DVKVTQSSRYLVKRTGEKVFLECVQDMDHENMFWYRQDPGLGLRLIYFSYDVKMKEKGDIPEGYSVSREKKERFSLILESASTNQTSMYLCASSAGQGLTDTQYFGPGTRLTVL.

The CDR3: CASSQVEGEGTEAFF. The CDR3 DNA is TGTGCCAGCAGCCAAGTTGAAGGGGAGGGCACTGAAGCTTTCTTT. The chain is built from TRBV4-2 and TRBJ1-1; D is possibly TRBD1 (5 bases). Trimming cost V 1 base and J 4 bases, with 13 bases left between them. This CDR3 is 15 amino acids long. Germline V gene data show CDR1 as LGHNA and CDR2 as YNFKEQ.

This chain uses TRBV4-2 with TRBJ2-1; weak D call: TRBD2 (6 bases). The germline V gene encodes CDR1 LGHNA and CDR2 YNFKEQ. Trimming removed 4 bases at V and 4 bases at J, with 11 bases between. This CDR3 region has 14 residues. For the CDR3, the DNA is TGTGCCAGCAGCCTTGGAGGGGATTACAATGAGCAGTTCTTC. Protein product: CASSLGGDYNEQFF.

The DNA for the CDR3 is TGTGCCAGCAGCTTGCGACAGGTCGAAGCTTTCTTT. Encoded protein: CASSLRQVEAFF. The chain uses TRBV5-8 and TRBJ1-1, with D perhaps TRBD1 (6 bases). V was pared by 1 base and J by 8 bases, with 9 bases between. Germline-derived CDR1 and CDR2 are SGHTS and YDEGEE. The CDR3 loop spans 12 amino acids.

The CDR3 here is CASSERDNNEQFF. The CDR3 DNA follows: TGTGCCAGCAGTGAAAGGGACAACAATGAGCAGTTCTTC. The gene calls are TRBV6-4 and TRBJ2-1, with a tentative D call TRBD1 (6 bases). The CDR3 is made up of 13 amino acids. V was trimmed by 3 bases and J by 5 bases, leaving 8 bases between them. Germline values: CDR1 MRHNA, CDR2 SNTAGT.

This sequence joins TRBV19 and TRBJ2-6; tentatively, D is TRBD1 (5 bases). V lost 8 bases to trimming and J lost 10 bases, with 6 bases between them. The germline V gene has CDR1 LNHDA and CDR2 SQIVND (reference sequence). This CDR3 has 10 residues. The CDR3 loop is CASQGNVLTF. CDR3 nucleotides: TGTGCCAGTCAGGGAAACGTCCTGACTTTC.

This CDR3 reads CASSEIRLAFSEQYF. The DNA for the CDR3 is TGTGCCAGCAGTGAAATAAGACTAGCGTTCTCCGAGCAGTACTTC. J is TRBJ2-7 and V is TRBV6-1, with 8 bases aligning to TRBD2. Trimming took 2 bases from V and 6 from J; bases not matched to a gene: 9. Germline-derived CDR1 and CDR2 are MNHNS and SASEGT. This CDR3 region has 15 residues.

The chain couples TRBV4-3 to TRBJ2-3; tentative D call: TRBD2 (5 bases). CDR1 and CDR2 (germline): LGHNA, YSLEER. This CDR3 spans 14 amino acids. Between the trimmed V and J ends, which lost 3 bases and 2 bases, there was a span of 9 bases. The CDR3 sequence is CASSQSGYTDTQYF. The CDR3 DNA reads TGCGCCAGCAGCCAGTCGGGGTACACAGATACGCAGTATTTT.

The chain employs TRBV7-9 and TRBJ2-1, with 8 bases matching TRBD2. CDR1 is SEHNR, CDR2 FQNEAQ, per germline (reference sequence). This CDR3 region has 16 residues. Trimming removed 5 bases from V and 4 bases from J; junction bases left unmatched: 10. DNA of the CDR3: TGTGCCAGCAGCCCCCGGGGGGGGGCACATTACAATGAGCAGTTCTTC. The encoded protein is CASSPRGGAHYNEQFF.

V usage is TRBV9 and J usage is TRBJ1-1; D is uncertain. The CDR3 spans 14 residues. CDR1 is SGDLS and CDR2 is YYNGEE in the germline V gene. Trimming shortened V by 0 bases and J by 4 bases, and 10 bases separated the two germline ends. CDR3 sequence reads: CASSVGGGITEAFF. CDR3 in DNA: TGTGCCAGCAGCGTAGGGGGAGGGATCACTGAAGCTTTCTTT.